The T cell receptor (beta chain) described here comes from a study of shared clonotypes between healthy human individuals. Looking at the study overall: Three plates were used per donor for CD4 naive, three for CD4 memory, two for CD8 naive and one for CD8 memory. Study-wide results and caveats: Estimated clonotype richness was generally higher in naive than memory subsets. In contrast to clonotypes shared by all four donors, non-shared clonotypes had lower generation probabilities.

TCRdb's copy holds only in-frame clones and misses some; the assay was immunoSEQ multiplex PCR. The sample lists around 1,100,000 clones, 70% to 85% occurring once. Comments on this clone: The antigen remains undetermined.

Donors, without exception, were Caucasian adults residing in Nashville, Tennessee. Germline V CDR1 and CDR2: SGDLS, YYNGEE. The CDR3 runs 15 residues. Losses at the gene ends were 0 bases for V and 6 bases for J; bases not matched to a gene: 3. This chain connects TRBV9 to TRBJ2-6; 7 positions match TRBD1. The clonotype was recovered from a man aged 18 to 30 in good health. Some clones in this sample may be carry-over from other donors' samples. The sample comprised memory CD4+ T cells from PBMCs. Specified subset: CD45RA-negative fraction. CDR3 in amino acids: CASSVERGQANVLTF. The CDR3 nucleotides are TGTGCCAGCAGCGTAGAGAGGGGGCAGGCCAACGTCCTGACTTTC.